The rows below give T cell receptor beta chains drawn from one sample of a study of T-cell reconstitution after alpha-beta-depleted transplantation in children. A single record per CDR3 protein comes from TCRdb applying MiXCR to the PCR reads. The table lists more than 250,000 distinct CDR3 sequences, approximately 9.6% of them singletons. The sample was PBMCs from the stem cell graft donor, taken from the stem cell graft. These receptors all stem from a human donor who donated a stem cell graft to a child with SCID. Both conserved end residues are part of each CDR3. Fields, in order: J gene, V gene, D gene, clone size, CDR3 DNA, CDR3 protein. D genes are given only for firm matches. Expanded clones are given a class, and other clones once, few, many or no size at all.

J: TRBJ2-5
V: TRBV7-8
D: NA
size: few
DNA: TGTGCCAGCAGCTTCCCTCCCGCAGGCCTACAAGAGACCCAGTACTTC
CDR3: CASSFPPAGLQETQYF

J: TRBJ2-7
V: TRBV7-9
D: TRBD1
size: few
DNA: TGTGCCAGCAGCTTCGGGACAGGGATCGTTTACGAGCAGTACTTC
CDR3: CASSFGTGIVYEQYF

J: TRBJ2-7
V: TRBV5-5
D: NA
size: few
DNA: TGTGCCAGCAGCTTGGCGTTTCAGGTCATGAGCTACGAGCAGTACTTC
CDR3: CASSLAFQVMSYEQYF

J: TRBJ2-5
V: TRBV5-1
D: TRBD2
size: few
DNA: TGCGCCAGCAGCGGACCGGGACTAGCGGGGGAAGAGACCCAGTACTTC
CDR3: CASSGPGLAGEETQYF

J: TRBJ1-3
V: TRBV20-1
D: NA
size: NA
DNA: TGCAGTGCTATAGCGTCGGGGGAAGGAAACACCATATATTTT
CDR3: CSAIASGEGNTIYF

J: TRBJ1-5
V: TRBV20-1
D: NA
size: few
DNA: TGCAGTGCCCCGCCCCAGGGGATGCATCAGCCCCAGCATTTT
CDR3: CSAPPQGMHQPQHF

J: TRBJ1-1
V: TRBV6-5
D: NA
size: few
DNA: TGTGCCAGCAGTTACGGCTCAGGGGTCTTGAGCACTGAAGCTTTCTTT
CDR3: CASSYGSGVLSTEAFF

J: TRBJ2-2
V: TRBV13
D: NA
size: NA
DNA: TGTGCCAGCAGCCCCATTGGGAACACCGGGGAGCTGTTTTTT
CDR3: CASSPIGNTGELFF

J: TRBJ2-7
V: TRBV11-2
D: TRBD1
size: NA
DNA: TGTGCCAGCAGCCTCGGGACAGGCGGCGAGCAGTACTTC
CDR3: CASSLGTGGEQYF

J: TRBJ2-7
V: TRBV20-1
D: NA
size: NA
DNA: TGCAGTGCTTCAATTGGTGGGGGGTACGAGCAGTACTTC
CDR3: CSASIGGGYEQYF

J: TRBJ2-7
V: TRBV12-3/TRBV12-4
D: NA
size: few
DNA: TGTGCCAGCAGTTTTTCTCGTCAGGCCAGTCGGGAGAAGCAGTACTTC
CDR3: CASSFSRQASREKQYF

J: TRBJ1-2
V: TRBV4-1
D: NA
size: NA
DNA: TGCGCCAGCAGCCAAGATGGGGCGACTAGCACCTTC
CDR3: CASSQDGATSTF

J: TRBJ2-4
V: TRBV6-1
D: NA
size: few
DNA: TGTGCCAGCAGTGAACAGGGGGCCAAAAACATTCAGTACTTC
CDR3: CASSEQGAKNIQYF